This T cell receptor (beta chain) was documented in a study of T cells after yellow fever vaccination. In TCRdb, the 5' RACE reads were re-called with MiXCR into one record per CDR3 protein. The sample gives 300,000 to 400,000 distinct CDR3 sequences, 12% of which show up once; 2.5% to 4% is in the top ten. This CDR3 is built from 14 residues. With 3 bases removed from V and 6 bases from J, the gap between germline ends came to 11 bases. CDR1 and CDR2 (germline): SGHTA, FQGNSA. J is TRBJ2-2 and V is TRBV7-2; D may be TRBD2 (6 bases). This TCR derives from a man aged 18 to 30 who received the YFV17D yellow fever vaccine. Material: CD4+ T cells sorted from PBMCs, obtained 15 days after the yellow fever booster vaccination. CDR3 region: CASSFRAGPGELFF. Written as DNA, the CDR3 is TGTGCCAGCAGCTTTAGGGCGGGACCCGGGGAGCTGTTTTTT.